This entry lists 17 T cell receptor beta chains sequenced from one sample in a study of cytomegalovirus exposure and HLA in healthy donors. PCR was performed using 60 Vbeta and 13 Jbeta primers. The assay was immunoSEQ multiplex PCR, and TCRdb's table has in-frame clones only and misses some. The sample has 150,000 to 200,000 clones, approximately 80% seen once. The material sequenced was PBMCs. The source of these receptors is a man aged 18 to 35 in good health and CMV-seropositive.

The V call is TRBV14, the J call TRBJ1-4, with a weak D call TRBD1 (5 bases). The germline V gene encodes CDR1 SGHDN and CDR2 FVKESK. Trimming pared 1 base from V and 5 bases from J, leaving 11 bases between. CDR3 length: 15 residues. CDR3 DNA sequence: TGTGCCAGCAGCCAAGTTAGGGACTTGAATGAAAAACTGTTTTTT. Amino acid sequence: CASSQVRDLNEKLFF.

The gene calls are TRBV25-1 and TRBJ2-1; 7 nucleotides agree with TRBD2. V was pared by 1 base and J by 8 bases, with 8 bases of the junction left unmatched. Germline assignment: CDR1 MGHDK and CDR2 SYGVNS. The CDR3 runs 15 residues. The CDR3 reads CASSEWETSSDEQFF. The CDR3 DNA is TGTGCCAGCAGTGAATGGGAGACTAGCTCTGATGAGCAGTTCTTC.

The chain links TRBV19 to TRBJ2-1; possible D gene TRBD2, 7 bases. The CDR3 sequence is 15 residues long. V was pared by 8 bases and J by 7 bases, with 21 bases between. Germline V gives CDR1 LNHDA, CDR2 SQIVND (reference sequence). This CDR3 reads CASLASGGAVNEQFF. For the CDR3, the DNA is TGTGCCAGTTTGGCCAGTGGGGGGGCGGTGAATGAGCAGTTCTTC.

This clone occurred many times. The chain uses TRBV27 and TRBJ1-2; D is uncertain. Germline V gives CDR1 MNHEY, CDR2 SMNVEV (reference sequence). V was pared by 2 bases and J by 7 bases, with 11 bases between. The CDR3 consists of 13 residues. The CDR3 DNA reads TGTGCCAGCAGTTTAGGTGGAGGGCGTGGCTACACCTTC. It specifies CASSLGGGRGYTF.

This clone came up once. The chain joins TRBV28 to TRBJ1-5; D is ambiguous. Germline CDR1 is MDHEN and CDR2 is SYDVKM. CDR3 size: 11 residues. The V end lost 4 bases, the J end lost 5 bases, and 3 bases lay between the germline ends. In nucleotides, the CDR3 is TGTGCCAGCAGTTCGGATCAGCCCCAGCATTTT. This codes for CASSSDQPQHF.

This chain links TRBV4-1 with TRBJ2-5; D not resolved. This CDR3 comprises 14 residues. V was clipped by 1 base and J by 0 bases, with 6 bases between them. From germline, CDR1 is MGHRA and CDR2 YSYEKL. The CDR3 coding sequence is TGCGCCAGCAGCCAAGCAGGTCACCAAGAGACCCAGTACTTC. Residues: CASSQAGHQETQYF.

This clone was recorded once. V and J are TRBV6-5 and TRBJ1-4, with 7 bases matching TRBD1. V lost 6 bases and J lost 5; bases outside the gene matches: 3. The CDR3 runs to 13 residues. Germline V gives CDR1 MNHEY, CDR2 SVGAGI. Here the CDR3 DNA reads TGTGCCAGCAGCGGGACAGTGAATGAAAAACTGTTTTTT. Encoded protein: CASSGTVNEKLFF.

This clone was detected only a few times. This chain links TRBV4-2 with TRBJ1-5; D unresolved. The CDR3 is 15 residues long. Germline CDR1 is LGHNA and CDR2 is YNFKEQ. V lost 0 bases and J 5 bases, leaving 11 bases between the germline ends. DNA of the CDR3: TGTGCCAGCAGCCAAGATGCGGGGAGAGATCAGCCCCAGCATTTT. It encodes CASSQDAGRDQPQHF.

The chain couples TRBV13 to TRBJ2-2; possibly TRBD2 for D (6 bases). From germline, CDR1 is PRHDT and CDR2 FYEKMQ (reference sequence). CDR3 length: 14 amino acids. Between the trimmed V and J ends, which lost 0 bases and 4 bases, there was a span of 6 bases. As DNA, the CDR3 is TGTGCCAGCAGCTTAGGAGCGGGCACCGGGGAGCTGTTTTTT. Encoded protein: CASSLGAGTGELFF.

The V and J genes are TRBV6-5 and TRBJ1-4, with D possibly matching TRBD1 (5 bases). The V gene's germline CDR1 is MNHEY and CDR2 SVGAGI. Between the trimmed V and J ends, which lost 5 bases and 6 bases, there was a span of 13 bases. CDR3 length: 14 amino acids. CDR3 protein: CASSKGRGYEKLFF. The CDR3 DNA sequence: TGTGCCAGCAGTAAGGGAAGGGGATATGAAAAACTGTTTTTT.

The V call is TRBV7-6, the J call TRBJ2-7, with 9 bases aligning to TRBD1. This CDR3 spans 14 amino acids. The germline V gene encodes CDR1 SGHVS and CDR2 FNYEAQ. V lost 1 base, J lost 6 bases, and 4 bases stayed unmatched. CDR3 bases: TGTGCCAGCAGCTTAGGGACAGGGGAACTCGAGCAGTACTTC. Translation gives CASSLGTGELEQYF.

The chain combines TRBV30 with TRBJ1-5; D unclear. From germline, CDR1 is GTSNPN and CDR2 SVGIG (reference sequence). Trimming took off 3 bases at V and 4 bases at J, with 10 bases between the two ends. The CDR3 loop spans 13 amino acids. CDR3 DNA: TGTGCCTGGAGATCAGAATTAAATCAGCCCCAGCATTTT. The encoded protein is CAWRSELNQPQHF.

The chain combines TRBV7-2 with TRBJ1-2; D unclear. This CDR3 region has 16 residues. Trimming took off 1 base at V and 4 bases at J, with 16 bases between the two ends. Germline-derived CDR1 and CDR2 are SGHTA and FQGNSA. The CDR3 region is CASSLGVLGALYGYTF. CDR3 nucleotide sequence: TGTGCCAGCAGCTTAGGAGTATTGGGAGCCCTCTATGGCTACACCTTC.

This clone was counted once. V is TRBV19 and J is TRBJ1-5, with D perhaps TRBD1 (6 bases). Between the trimmed V and J ends, which lost 3 bases and 7 bases, there was a span of 22 bases. Germline V gene data show CDR1 as LNHDA and CDR2 as SQIVND (reference sequence). The CDR3 is 17 residues long. CDR3 amino acids: CASSILIVAGDGQPQHF. In DNA form, the CDR3 reads TGTGCCAGTAGTATTTTGATCGTGGCAGGGGATGGACAGCCCCAGCATTTT.

The chain employs TRBV6-5 and TRBJ1-2; D is unresolved. Trimming took off 2 bases at V and 4 bases at J, with 8 bases between the two ends. This CDR3 comprises 13 residues. Germline CDR1 MNHEY, CDR2 SVGAGI. The CDR3 sequence is CASSYSHLYGYTF. The DNA of the CDR3 is TGTGCCAGCAGTTACAGCCACCTCTATGGCTACACCTTC.

The table lists this clone with a count of one. The chain uses TRBV10-3 and TRBJ1-3, with no clear D. Trimming left V 4 bases short and J 0 bases short, with 22 bases between. The germline CDR1 and CDR2 sequences are ENHRY and SYGVKD. This CDR3 is 19 amino acids long. The chain's CDR3 is CAISGEDLNPSHSGNTIYF. CDR3 in DNA: TGTGCCATCAGTGGTGAGGACTTAAATCCTTCCCACTCTGGAAACACCATATATTTT.

The chain links TRBV5-4 to TRBJ2-1; 9 positions agree with TRBD2. The J segment lost 10 bases and the V segment lost 2 bases, leaving 10 bases of the junction unmatched. This CDR3 comprises 15 residues. In germline, CDR1 is SGHNT, CDR2 YYREEE (reference sequence). This chain's CDR3 is CASSFEAGGPHEQFF. CDR3 nucleotides: TGTGCCAGCAGCTTCGAGGCGGGAGGGCCTCACGAGCAGTTCTTC.